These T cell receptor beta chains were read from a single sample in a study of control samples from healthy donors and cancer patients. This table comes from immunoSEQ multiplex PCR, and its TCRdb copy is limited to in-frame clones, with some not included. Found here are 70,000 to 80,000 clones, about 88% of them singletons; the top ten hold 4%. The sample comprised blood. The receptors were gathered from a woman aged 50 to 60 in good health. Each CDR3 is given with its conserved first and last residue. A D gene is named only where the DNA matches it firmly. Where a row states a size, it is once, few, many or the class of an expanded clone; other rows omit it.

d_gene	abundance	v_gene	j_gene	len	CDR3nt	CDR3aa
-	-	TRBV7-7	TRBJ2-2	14	TGTGCTAGCAGCCTAGGGGTAGGCACCGGGGAGCTGTTTTTT	CASSLGVGTGELFF
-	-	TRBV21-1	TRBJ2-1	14	TGTGCCAGTTCGGGACTAGGCTCCTACAATGAGCAGTTCTTC	CASSGLGSYNEQFF
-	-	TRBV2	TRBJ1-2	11	TGTGCCAGCAGTGAACATACTGGCTACACCTTC	CASSEHTGYTF
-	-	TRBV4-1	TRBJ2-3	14	TGCGCCAGCTTTAGCCCAACCCCGCAGGGGAAGCAGTATTTT	CASFSPTPQGKQYF
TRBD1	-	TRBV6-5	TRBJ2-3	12	TGTGCCAGCAGTTTGACAGGGGGTACGCAGTATTTT	CASSLTGGTQYF
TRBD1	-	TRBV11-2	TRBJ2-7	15	TGTGCCAGCAGCTGGGGGGGACAGGGAGTAATCGAGCAGTACTTC	CASSWGGQGVIEQYF
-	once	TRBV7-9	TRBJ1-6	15	TGTGCCAGCAGCTTAAGTGTTCCGAGGAATTCACCCCTCCACTTT	CASSLSVPRNSPLHF
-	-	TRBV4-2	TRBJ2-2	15	TGTGCCAGCAGCCAAGGTCTCATCAACACCGGGGAGCTGTTTTTT	CASSQGLINTGELFF
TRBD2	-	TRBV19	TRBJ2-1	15	TGTGCCAGTAGTATAGAAGTTAGCGGGAGATCTGAGCAGTTCTTC	CASSIEVSGRSEQFF
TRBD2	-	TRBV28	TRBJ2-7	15	TGTGCCAGCAGTGGGAGGGGTAGCGGGAGGGGAGAGCAGTACTTC	CASSGRGSGRGEQYF
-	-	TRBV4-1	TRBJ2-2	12	TGCGCCAGCAGCCAGGGTGGCGGGGAGCTGTTTTTT	CASSQGGGELFF
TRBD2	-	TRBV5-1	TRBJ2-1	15	TGCGCCAGCAGCTGGACGGGGACTAGAGGGAGTGAGCAGTTCTTC	CASSWTGTRGSEQFF
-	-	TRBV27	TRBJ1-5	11	TGTGCCAGCAGCAGAAATCAGCCCCAGCATTTT	CASSRNQPQHF
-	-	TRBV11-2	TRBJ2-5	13	TGTGCCAGCAGTCCTGTACCGGGAGAGACCCAGTACTTC	CASSPVPGETQYF
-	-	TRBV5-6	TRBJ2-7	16	TGTGCCAGCGGAGGTAACAAGGGCGTCTGGACCTACGAGCAGTACTTC	CASGGNKGVWTYEQYF
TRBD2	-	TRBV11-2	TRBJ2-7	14	TGTGCCAGCAGCACAATGGCGGGAGGCAACGAGCAGTACTTC	CASSTMAGGNEQYF
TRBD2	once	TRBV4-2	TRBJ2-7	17	TGTGCCAGCAGCCAAGATCTAGCGGGAGGCGTTCGCTACGAGCAGTACTTC	CASSQDLAGGVRYEQYF
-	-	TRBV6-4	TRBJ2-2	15	TGTGCCAGCAGTGACTCGGCAGCGAGGCCCGGGGAGCTGTTTTTT	CASSDSAARPGELFF
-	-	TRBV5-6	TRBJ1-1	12	TGTGCCAGCAGCTTTGGGCCCCGAGGAGCTTTCTTT	CASSFGPRGAFF
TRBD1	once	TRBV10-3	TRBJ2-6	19	TGTGCCATCAGTGCAACCGGGACAGGGGACCCCTCTGGGGCCAACGTCCTGACTTTC	CAISATGTGDPSGANVLTF
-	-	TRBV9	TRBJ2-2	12	TGTACCAGCAGCGTGGGGAGAGGGGAGCTGTTTTTT	CTSSVGRGELFF
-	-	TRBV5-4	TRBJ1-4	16	TGTGCCAGCAGCTCTCAATGGGCAGGAGATAATGAAAAACTGTTTTTT	CASSSQWAGDNEKLFF
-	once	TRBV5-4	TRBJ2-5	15	TGTGCCAGCAGCCTGAAGCTCTCTATCCAAGAGACCCAGTACTTC	CASSLKLSIQETQYF
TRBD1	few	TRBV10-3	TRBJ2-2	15	TGTGCCATCGGGACAGGGGGCGCTGGCACCGGGGAGCTGTTTTTT	CAIGTGGAGTGELFF
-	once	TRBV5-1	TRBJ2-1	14	TGCGCCAGCAAGACAGCCCGGGACAATCATGAGCAGTTCTTC	CASKTARDNHEQFF
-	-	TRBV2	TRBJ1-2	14	TGTGCCAGCAGTGAGAACGGACCTAACTATGGCTACACCTTC	CASSENGPNYGYTF
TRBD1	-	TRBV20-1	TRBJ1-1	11	TGCAGTGCTAGTCGACAGGGGGGTGCTTTCTTT	CSASRQGGAFF
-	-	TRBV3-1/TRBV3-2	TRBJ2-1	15	TGTGCCAGCAGCCAAGATGTCTTTGGGGACAATGAGCAGTTCTTC	CASSQDVFGDNEQFF
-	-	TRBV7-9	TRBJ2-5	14	TGTGCCAGCAGCTTGGGACACGGTCAAGAGACCCAGTACTTC	CASSLGHGQETQYF
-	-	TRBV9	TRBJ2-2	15	TGTGCCAGCAGCGTAGAGCTGGTGAACACCGGGGAGCTGTTTTTT	CASSVELVNTGELFF
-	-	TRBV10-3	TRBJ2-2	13	TGTGCCATCCCTGCCTCGAACACCGGGGAGCTGTTTTTT	CAIPASNTGELFF
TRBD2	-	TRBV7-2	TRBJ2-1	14	TGTGCCAGCAGCCCAGGACTAGCGGACAATGAGCAGTTCTTC	CASSPGLADNEQFF
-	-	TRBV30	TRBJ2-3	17	TGTGCCTGGAGTGTACATTGGTCAGCCCTAGGCACAGATACGCAGTATTTT	CAWSVHWSALGTDTQYF
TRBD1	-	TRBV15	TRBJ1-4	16	TGTGCCACCAGCAGAGATAGAGGGGGCTCAGAGGAAAAACTGTTTTTT	CATSRDRGGSEEKLFF
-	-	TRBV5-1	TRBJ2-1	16	TGCGCCAGCAGCCCCCTCGGGGGAGTCACCTACAATGAGCAGTTCTTC	CASSPLGGVTYNEQFF
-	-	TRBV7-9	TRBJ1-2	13	TGTGCCAGCAGCTCCGGGACGGCCTATGGCTACACCTTC	CASSSGTAYGYTF
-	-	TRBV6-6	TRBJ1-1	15	TGTGCCAGCAGTTACCCGGACGGTAGGAACACTGAAGCTTTCTTT	CASSYPDGRNTEAFF
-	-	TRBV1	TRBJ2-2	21	TGCACCAGCAGCCCGACGGGACTAGCGGGAGGTCCTGTCATGAACACCGGGGAGCTGTTTTTT	CTSSPTGLAGGPVMNTGELFF
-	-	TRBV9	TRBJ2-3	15	TGTGCCAGCAGCGTAGAGTGGGGCCGCACAGATACGCAGTATTTT	CASSVEWGRTDTQYF
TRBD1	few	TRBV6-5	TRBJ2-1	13	TGTGCCGCGCACGGACAGGGGGACAATGAGCAGTTCTTC	CAAHGQGDNEQFF
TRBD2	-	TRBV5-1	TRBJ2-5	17	TGCGCCAGCAGCCCGGTTAGGGCCTTAGCGGGGAAAGAGACCCAGTACTTC	CASSPVRALAGKETQYF
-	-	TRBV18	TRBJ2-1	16	TGTGCCAGCTCACCAGGGACCGGTATGTCCTACAATGAGCAGTTCTTC	CASSPGTGMSYNEQFF
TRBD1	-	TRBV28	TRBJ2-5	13	TGTGCCAGCAGTGGAGGGGACAGGGAGACCCAGTACTTC	CASSGGDRETQYF
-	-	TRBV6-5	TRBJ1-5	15	TGTGCCAGCAGTATCGACAGCGGTTCGAATCAGCCCCAGCATTTT	CASSIDSGSNQPQHF
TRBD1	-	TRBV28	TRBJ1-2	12	TGTGCCAGCAGACAGGGGTTCTATGGCTACACCTTC	CASRQGFYGYTF
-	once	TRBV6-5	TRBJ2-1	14	TGTGCCAGCAGTAATATCCGGGACTTTAATGAGCAGTTCTTC	CASSNIRDFNEQFF
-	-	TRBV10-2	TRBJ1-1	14	TGCGCCAGCAGTGAGTCGATGGGCAGCCCAGAAGCTTTCTTT	CASSESMGSPEAFF
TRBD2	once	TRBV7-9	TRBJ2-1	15	TGTGCCAGCAGCCCCCCCGGGACTAGCGGGAGAAGACAGTTCTTC	CASSPPGTSGRRQFF
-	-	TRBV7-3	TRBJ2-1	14	TGTGCCAGCAGCTCCGGACAAGCCTACAATGAGCAGTTCTTC	CASSSGQAYNEQFF
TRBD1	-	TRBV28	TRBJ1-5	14	TGTGCCAGCCTATCCGGACAGGGTGGTCAGCCCCAGCATTTT	CASLSGQGGQPQHF
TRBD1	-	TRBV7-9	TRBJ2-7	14	TGTGCCAGCAGCTCGGACAGGGTGCGGTACGAGCAGTACTTC	CASSSDRVRYEQYF
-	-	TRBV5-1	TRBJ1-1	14	TGCGCCAGCAGCTTGTCAAGGGGGAACACTGAAGCTTTCTTT	CASSLSRGNTEAFF
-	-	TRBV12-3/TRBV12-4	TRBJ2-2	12	TGTGCCAGCAGTTTGGGCGCCGGGGAGCTGTTTTTT	CASSLGAGELFF
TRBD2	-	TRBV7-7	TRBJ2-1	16	TGTGCTAGCAGCCCCGGGGGGGCGTACTCCTACAATGAGCAGTTCTTC	CASSPGGAYSYNEQFF